A single sample gave rise to the 30 T cell receptor beta chains below, sequenced in a study of graft-versus-host responses after intestinal transplantation. Data came from immunoSEQ multiplex PCR; TCRdb stores just in-frame clones and leaves some out. The sample lists about 21,000 clones, around 76% occurring once. From the graft tissue, intraepithelial and lamina propria lymphocytes were released through processing. The sample in question was ileum tissue, obtained less than 21 days after intestinal transplant. The source is a human patient who received an intestinal transplant, so some T cells may come from the graft donor.

The chain combines TRBV6-5 with TRBJ1-4; TRBD1 matches 7 bases. In germline, CDR1 is MNHEY, CDR2 SVGAGI. The CDR3 contains 15 residues. V lost 6 bases and J lost 1; bases outside the gene matches: 5. CDR3 nucleotides: TGTGCCAGCAGCCGCAGGGGGAGAACTAATGAAAAACTGTTTTTT. It encodes CASSRRGRTNEKLFF.

This clone is categorized as medium-sized. The rearrangement joins TRBV4-1 to TRBJ2-7; D remains ambiguous. Trimming removed 1 base at V and 0 bases at J, with 7 bases between. Germline loops: CDR1 MGHRA, CDR2 YSYEKL. There are 14 residues in the CDR3. Here the CDR3 reads CASSQVTGSYEQYF. The CDR3 region has the DNA TGCGCCAGCAGCCAAGTAACGGGCTCCTACGAGCAGTACTTC.

About this clone: At one end the junction does not follow the germline gene, possibly because of a read error. V is TRBV4-1 and J is TRBJ2-7; D unresolved. This CDR3 has 15 residues. Germline values: CDR1 MGHRA, CDR2 YSYEKL. The CDR3 loop is CASSPQANYPYEQYF. The CDR3 region has the DNA TGTGCCAGCAGCCCCCAGGCTAATTATCCCTACGAGCAGTACTTC.

V is TRBV9 and J is TRBJ2-1; 10 nucleotides agree with TRBD2. With 3 bases clipped from V and 6 bases from J, the junction kept 15 bases outside the gene matches. Germline assignment: CDR1 SGDLS and CDR2 YYNGEE. The CDR3 runs 18 residues. Written as DNA, the CDR3 is TGTGCCAGCAGCGCCCAAGGTGGTAGCGGGGGGCCGATCAATGAGCAGTTCTTC. Translation: CASSAQGGSGGPINEQFF.

The chain combines TRBV5-3 with TRBJ1-1, with 8 bases matching TRBD1. TRBV5-3 is classed as an ORF, of uncertain function. This CDR3 has 16 residues. Trimming removed 2 bases from V and 5 bases from J; junction bases left unmatched: 11. DNA of the CDR3: TGTGCCAGAAGCTTAGAGGACAGGGCAACAGAGACTGAAGCTTTCTTT. Protein: CARSLEDRATETEAFF.

The chain links TRBV30 to TRBJ2-5; 11 nucleotides line up with TRBD2. The DNA end lines up better with TRBJ2-7; the J call may be wrong. From germline, CDR1 is GTSNPN and CDR2 SVGIG (reference sequence). This CDR3 spans 19 amino acids. The CDR3 reads CAWSVWGLADRLASYEQYF. DNA of the CDR3: TGTGCCTGGAGTGTATGGGGACTAGCGGATCGCCTGGCCTCCTACGAGCAGTACTTC.

This chain joins TRBV27 and TRBJ1-1; D is unclear. The germline V gene encodes CDR1 MNHEY and CDR2 SMNVEV (reference sequence). The CDR3 has 17 amino acids. V was pared by 7 bases and J by 2 bases, with 23 bases between. CDR3 in DNA: TGTGCCAGCATGGACTGCGGGCTTTGTAGGTTTAACACTGAAGCTTTCTTT. It specifies CASMDCGLCRFNTEAFF.

V usage is TRBV5-1 and J usage is TRBJ1-2, with TRBD1 matching 7 bases. The germline CDR1 and CDR2 sequences are SGHRS and YFSETQ. This CDR3 has 14 amino acids. V gave up 1 base and J gave up 4 bases; unmatched junction bases: 4. The CDR3 DNA reads as TGCGCCAGCAGCTTGACCGCAGGGGGCTATGGCTACACCTTC. Amino acids: CASSLTAGGYGYTF.

The rearrangement uses TRBV9 and TRBJ2-5, with D tentatively TRBD1 (6 bases). CDR1 is SGDLS and CDR2 is YYNGEE in the germline V gene. The ends were cut back, 0 bases at V and 1 base at J, with 10 bases in the middle. The CDR3 contains 15 residues. The CDR3 DNA reads TGTGCCAGCAGCGTAGAGGGCAGGGGCCAAGAGACCCAGTACTTC. This gives the protein CASSVEGRGQETQYF.

This clone was observed a handful of times. J is TRBJ2-1 and V is TRBV6-1; no definite D call. The germline V gene has CDR1 MNHNS and CDR2 SASEGT. With 3 bases removed from V and 5 bases from J, the gap between germline ends came to 8 bases. CDR3 length: 13 residues. CDR3 loop: CASSEATHNEQFF. As DNA, the CDR3 is TGTGCCAGCAGTGAGGCCACACACAATGAGCAGTTCTTC.

This sequence joins TRBV11-2 and TRBJ1-2, with TRBD1 matching 8 bases. Germline-derived CDR1 and CDR2 are SGHAT and FQNNGV. J gave up 2 bases and V 1 base, and 0 bases lay outside the gene matches. This CDR3 is 14 amino acids long. CDR3 region: CASSLGTGNYGYTF. In nucleotides, the CDR3 is TGTGCCAGCAGCTTAGGGACAGGGAACTATGGCTACACCTTC.

The chain recombines TRBV6-5 with TRBJ1-6, with TRBD1 matching over 9 bases. The CDR3 has 14 amino acids. With 0 bases clipped from V and 9 bases from J, the junction kept 0 bases outside the gene matches. Germline V lookup: CDR1 MNHEY, CDR2 SVGAGI. The CDR3 here is CASSYSTGGSPLHF. The CDR3 DNA follows: TGTGCCAGCAGTTACTCGACAGGGGGTTCACCCCTCCACTTT.

V usage is TRBV25-1 and J usage is TRBJ1-2; D is uncertain. V was cut by 4 bases and J by 0 bases, with 18 bases left in between. Germline CDR1 MGHDK, CDR2 SYGVNS. CDR3 length: 17 amino acids. The CDR3 DNA reads as TGTGCCAGCAGTGCATACCTCGAGGGCGCCGCTAACTATGGCTACACCTTC. Translating it yields CASSAYLEGAANYGYTF.

This clone was observed once. The chain couples TRBV5-1 to TRBJ2-6; tentative D call: TRBD1 (5 bases). With 4 bases removed from V and 0 bases from J, the gap between germline ends came to 11 bases. This CDR3 comprises 16 residues. The germline V gene encodes CDR1 SGHRS and CDR2 YFSETQ. Written as DNA, the CDR3 is TGCGCCAGCAGCCAAACAGGATACTCTGGGGCCAACGTCCTGACTTTC. Protein sequence: CASSQTGYSGANVLTF. Based on the CDR3 plus reference TRBV5-1 and TRBJ2-6, the full variable domain is KAGVTQTPRYLIKTRGQQVTLSCSPISGHRSVSWYQQTPGQGLQFLFEYFSETQRNKGNFPGRFSGRQFSNSRSEMNVSTLELGDSALYLCASSQTGYSGANVLTFGAGSRLTVL.

This clone has more than one count but fewer than ten. J is TRBJ2-1 and V is TRBV10-3, with D possibly TRBD1 on 5 matching bases. Trimming took off 2 bases at V and 1 base at J, with 12 bases between the two ends. Germline CDR1 is ENHRY and CDR2 is SYGVKD. The CDR3 extends over 16 amino acids. This CDR3 is CAISEQGVGSYNEQFF. For the CDR3, the DNA is TGTGCCATCAGTGAGCAGGGTGTAGGGTCCTACAATGAGCAGTTCTTC.

Within the sample, this clone is medium-sized (0.01 to 0.1%). V is TRBV6-5 and J is TRBJ1-2, with D perhaps TRBD1 (6 bases). Trimming cost V 6 bases and J 5 bases, with 7 bases left between them. This CDR3 spans 11 amino acids. The germline gives CDR1 MNHEY, CDR2 SVGAGI. Here the CDR3 reads CASRRGYGYTF. The CDR3 DNA reads as TGTGCCAGCAGGAGGGGGTATGGCTACACCTTC.

The chain joins TRBV27 to TRBJ2-2; TRBD2 might be the D (6 bases). Trimming removed 5 bases at V and 7 bases at J, with 8 bases between. The CDR3 covers 12 residues. The germline gives CDR1 MNHEY, CDR2 SMNVEV (reference sequence). This CDR3 is CASSGGSGELFF. CDR3 in DNA: TGTGCCAGCAGTGGGGGGAGCGGGGAGCTGTTTTTT.

The rearrangement links TRBV11-2 to TRBJ2-7; D is undetermined. There are 14 residues in the CDR3. Trimming removed 1 base at V and 0 bases at J, with 7 bases between. Per the germline V gene, CDR1 is SGHAT and CDR2 is FQNNGV. This CDR3 is CASSLVVSSYEQYF. The CDR3 region has the DNA TGTGCCAGCAGCTTAGTGGTCAGCTCCTACGAGCAGTACTTC.

The chain uses TRBV2 and TRBJ1-1; weak D call: TRBD1 (6 bases). Germline lookup yields CDR1 SNHLY and CDR2 FYNNEI. V was pared by 10 bases and J by 0 bases, with 18 bases between. The CDR3 has 15 amino acids. The CDR3 here is CAIGVTGPMNTEAFF. CDR3 nucleotides: TGTGCCATTGGGGTTACAGGGCCCATGAACACTGAAGCTTTCTTT.

This CDR3 is CASSVGDRASYEQYF. In DNA, the CDR3 is TGTGCCAGCAGCGTGGGGGACAGGGCTAGCTACGAGCAGTACTTC. The chain has TRBV9 and TRBJ2-7; 9 bases agree with TRBD1. Germline V gives CDR1 SGDLS, CDR2 YYNGEE. V dropped 2 bases and J dropped 3; count of bases not matched to a gene: 6. The CDR3 totals 15 residues.

This chain links TRBV15 with TRBJ1-6; 11 positions agree with TRBD1. The J segment lost 8 bases and the V segment lost 7 bases, leaving 22 bases of the junction unmatched. The germline gives CDR1 LNHNV, CDR2 YYDKDF (reference sequence). The CDR3 is 20 amino acids. As DNA, the CDR3 is TGTGCCACCATCTTCTCTGGAGGAGGACAGGGGGCGGTTCGGCATTCACCCCTCCACTTT. Protein: CATIFSGGGQGAVRHSPLHF. The full variable domain, rest sourced from reference TRBV15 and TRBJ1-6, is DAMVIQNPRYQVTQFGKPVTLSCSQTLNHNVMYWYQQKSSQAPKLLFHYYDKDFNNEADTPDNFQSRRPNTSFCFLDIRSPGLGDTAMYLCATIFSGGGQGAVRHSPLHFGNGTRLTVT.

This chain links TRBV9 with TRBJ2-1, with D tentatively TRBD2 (7 bases). The ends were cut back, 0 bases at V and 5 bases at J, with 12 bases in the middle. The CDR3 runs to 15 residues. Germline V lookup: CDR1 SGDLS, CDR2 YYNGEE. DNA of the CDR3: TGTGCCAGCAGCGTAGGGGGGGGCATGGACAATGAGCAGTTCTTC. Amino acid sequence: CASSVGGGMDNEQFF. Variable domain in full (rest from reference TRBV9 and TRBJ2-1): DSGVTQTPKHLITATGQRVTLRCSPRSGDLSVYWYQQSLDQGLQFLIQYYNGEERAKGNILERFSAQQFPDLHSELNLSSLELGDSALYFCASSVGGGMDNEQFFGPGTRLTVL.

This clone was detected only once. The chain recombines TRBV29-1 with TRBJ2-6, with TRBD2 matching 7 bases. Germline CDR1 SQVTM, CDR2 ANQGSEA. V shed 0 bases and J 3 bases; nucleotides not matched to a gene: 2. CDR3 length: 15 amino acids. CDR3 bases: TGCAGCGTTGAAGATGGGGGGGTTGGGGCCAACGTCCTGACTTTC. It yields the protein CSVEDGGVGANVLTF.

The V call is TRBV6-1, the J call TRBJ2-5; a weak D match, TRBD2 (5 bases). This CDR3 spans 11 amino acids. Germline V gene sequence: CDR1 MNHNS, CDR2 SASEGT. V was cut by 10 bases and J by 3 bases, with 9 bases left in between. The chain's CDR3 is CATLAKETQYF. Written as DNA, the CDR3 is TGTGCCACCCTAGCCAAAGAGACCCAGTACTTC.

The chain combines TRBV20-1 with TRBJ2-2; possibly TRBD2 for D (6 bases). Germline CDR1 reads DFQATT; CDR2 reads SNEGSKA (reference sequence). The length of the CDR3 is 11 residues. V was trimmed by 5 bases and J by 8 bases, leaving 9 bases between them. The CDR3 DNA reads as TGCAGTGCTCGGGGGTTGGGGGAGCTGTTTTTT. It is translated as CSARGLGELFF.

This clone was counted once. The chain joins TRBV7-9 to TRBJ2-7; 12 bases are a match to TRBD2. Germline CDR1 reads SEHNR; CDR2 reads FQNEAQ (reference sequence). V lost 5 bases, J lost 4 bases, and 6 bases stayed unmatched. The CDR3 has 15 amino acids. DNA for the CDR3: TGTGCCAGCAGCCCGGCACTAGCGGGGGGTTACGAGCAGTACTTC. Protein: CASSPALAGGYEQYF.

This clone was counted once. CDR3 in amino acids: CASSLSSGQNYGYTF. CDR3 nucleotides: TGCGCCAGCAGCTTGTCCTCTGGACAGAACTATGGCTACACCTTC. The chain employs TRBV5-1 and TRBJ1-2, with D maybe TRBD1 (6 bases). Trimming shortened V by 1 base and J by 2 bases, and 12 bases separated the two germline ends. This CDR3 has 15 residues. Germline CDR1 and CDR2: SGHRS and YFSETQ.

The V call is TRBV30, the J call TRBJ2-1, with 8 bases aligning to TRBD2. Per the germline V gene, CDR1 is GTSNPN and CDR2 is SVGIG (reference sequence). V was pared by 5 bases and J by 8 bases, with 14 bases of the junction left unmatched. The CDR3 spans 15 residues. The CDR3 loop reads CAWGRGGRWKDEQFF. As DNA, the CDR3 is TGTGCCTGGGGACGGGGGGGTCGGTGGAAGGATGAGCAGTTCTTC.

The gene calls are TRBV6-1 and TRBJ2-7; TRBD1 matches 8 bases. The CDR3 is made up of 14 amino acids. V lost 5 bases and J lost 2; bases outside the gene matches: 5. Germline CDR1 is MNHNS and CDR2 is SASEGT. CDR3 sequence reads: CASSSTGATYEQYF. The CDR3 region has the DNA TGTGCCAGCAGTTCGACAGGGGCGACCTACGAGCAGTACTTC.

J is TRBJ2-7 and V is TRBV6-1; D is possibly TRBD2 (5 bases). V lost 4 bases, J lost 4 bases, and 11 bases lay in between. In germline, CDR1 is MNHNS, CDR2 SASEGT. The length of the CDR3 is 13 residues. The CDR3 protein is CASSAAAGYEQYF. The CDR3 DNA sequence: TGTGCCAGCAGTGCGGCGGCGGGTTACGAGCAGTACTTC.